This T cell receptor (beta chain) originates from a study of early T cells in non-severe SARS-CoV-2 infection. One entry per CDR3 protein, called by TCRdb with MiXCR from the 5' RACE reads. The table lists roughly 60,000 distinct CDR3 sequences, 11% of them singletons. Trimming took 10 bases from V and 3 from J; bases not matched to a gene: 12. Germline V lookup: CDR1 MNHEY, CDR2 SVGAGI. This CDR3 has 15 amino acids. At least ten counts were recorded for this clonotype. The chain is built from TRBV6-5 and TRBJ2-3, with TRBD2 identical over 8 bases. Material: whole blood, obtained at baseline. The sequence came from an adult who was a healthcare worker with PCR-confirmed SARS-CoV-2 infection or an uninfected control (not recorded which). DNA for the CDR3: TGTGCCACCCAACCGGGACTAGATATTACAGATACGCAGTATTTT. This gives the protein CATQPGLDITDTQYF.